This T cell receptor beta chain was retrieved from a study of cytomegalovirus exposure and HLA in healthy donors. This PCR relied on a set of 60 Vbeta primers and 13 Jbeta primers. Clones were read by immunoSEQ multiplex PCR, and TCRdb kept only the in-frame ones, dropping some. The sample shows under 150,000 clones, roughly three quarters of them seen only once. This clone was seen only once. The clonotype originates from a woman between 45 and 60 years old in good health and CMV-seronegative. The sample taken for sequencing was PBMCs.

The DNA for the CDR3 is TGTGCCAGCACCCTACTACCGGGACAGGACTATAATTCACCCCTCCACTTT. This codes for CASTLLPGQDYNSPLHF. The chain links TRBV4-2 to TRBJ1-6; 8 bases match TRBD1. The CDR3 runs to 17 residues. Germline CDR1 and CDR2: LGHNA and YNFKEQ. V shed 7 bases and J 3 bases; nucleotides not matched to a gene: 11.